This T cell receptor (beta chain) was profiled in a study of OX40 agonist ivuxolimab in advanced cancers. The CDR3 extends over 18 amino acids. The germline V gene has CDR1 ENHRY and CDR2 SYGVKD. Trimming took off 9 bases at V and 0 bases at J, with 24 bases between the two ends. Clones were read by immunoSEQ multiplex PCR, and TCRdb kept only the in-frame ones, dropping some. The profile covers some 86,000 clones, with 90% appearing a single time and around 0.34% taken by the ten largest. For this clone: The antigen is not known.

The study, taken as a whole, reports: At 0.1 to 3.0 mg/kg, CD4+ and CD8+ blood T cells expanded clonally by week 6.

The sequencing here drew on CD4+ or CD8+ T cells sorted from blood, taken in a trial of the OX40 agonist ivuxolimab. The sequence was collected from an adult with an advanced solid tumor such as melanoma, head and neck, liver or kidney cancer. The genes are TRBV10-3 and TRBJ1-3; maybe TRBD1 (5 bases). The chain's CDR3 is CAMKSRGLTPNSGNTIYF. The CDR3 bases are TGTGCCATGAAGTCTAGGGGTTTGACGCCTAACTCTGGAAACACCATATATTTT.